The rows below give T cell receptor beta chains drawn from one sample of a study of blood T cell repertoires in COVID-19. Data came from immunoSEQ multiplex PCR; TCRdb stores just in-frame clones and leaves some out. The sample lists 150,000 or so clones, approximately 86% occurring once. Sequenced sample: peripheral blood. The receptors derive from a man aged 60 to 75 with COVID-19, enrolled during active disease. The CDR3 runs from the conserved cysteine through the conserved F or W. The D gene is left open where the match is weak. Size tells how often a clone was seen (once, few, many) or the class of an expanded clone, and some rows leave it out.

>.|TRBJ2-2|TRBD1|TRBV19
TGTGCCAGCAATACAGACAGGGGCACCGGGGAGCTGTTTTTT
CASNTDRGTGELFF
>once|TRBJ1-1|.|TRBV24-1
TGTGCCACCAGTGATTCCCGGGGGGGCCTCACTGAAGCTTTCTTT
CATSDSRGGLTEAFF
>.|TRBJ2-1|TRBD2|TRBV5-5
TGTGCCAGCAGCTTATCCCTAGCGGGAGTTCGGAATGAGCAGTTCTTC
CASSLSLAGVRNEQFF
>.|TRBJ1-4|.|TRBV27
TGTGCCAGCAGCGGAAAACTGTTTTTT
CASSGKLFF
>.|TRBJ1-4|.|TRBV10-3
TGTGCCATCAGTGGAACTAGAAGTGAAAAACTGTTTTTT
CAISGTRSEKLFF
>.|TRBJ1-5|.|TRBV2
TGTGCCAGCAGTGACGAGATTTTCGTCGCACTCAATCAGCCCCAGCATTTT
CASSDEIFVALNQPQHF
>once|TRBJ2-7|TRBD1|TRBV27
TGTGCCAGCAGTTTATGGGACAGCCCTTCCTACGAGCAGTACTTC
CASSLWDSPSYEQYF
>.|TRBJ1-3|.|TRBV7-2
TGTGCCAGCAGCCAGCGGGGTGGAGGGGCGTCTGGAAACACCATATATTTT
CASSQRGGGASGNTIYF
>.|TRBJ1-4|.|TRBV7-3
TGTGCCAGCAGCGCCGGGCGGGCAGCTAATGAAAAACTGTTTTTT
CASSAGRAANEKLFF
>.|TRBJ2-1|TRBD2|TRBV3-1/TRBV3-2
TGTGCCAGCAGCCAACATAGCGGGACTTCCTACAATGAGCAGTTCTTC
CASSQHSGTSYNEQFF
>.|TRBJ2-5|.|TRBV5-4
TGTGCCAGCAGCTTGGCCCGGGAGACCCAGTACTTC
CASSLARETQYF
>.|TRBJ1-3|TRBD1|TRBV6-1
TGTGCCAGCAGTGCCGACAGGGAAACCTCTGGAAACACCATATATTTT
CASSADRETSGNTIYF
>.|TRBJ2-7|TRBD1|TRBV27
TGTGCCAGCCAACCCGGGACAGGGGGCTCTCCGCAGTACTTC
CASQPGTGGSPQYF
>.|TRBJ1-1|.|TRBV5-1
TGCGCCAGCAGCTCCACAGGGAATTTGGGCACTGAAGCTTTCTTT
CASSSTGNLGTEAFF
>once|TRBJ2-5|TRBD1|TRBV5-1
TGCGCCAGCAGCTCGGGACAGCCCCAAGAGACCCAGTACTTC
CASSSGQPQETQYF
>once|TRBJ2-1|TRBD1|TRBV6-5
TGTGCCATCCGAGATACCGGGACAGCGAACAATGAGCAGTTCTTC
CAIRDTGTANNEQFF
>.|TRBJ1-1|.|TRBV6-4
TGTGCCAGCAGGAAGGAGGAGAGCACTGAAGCTTTCTTT
CASRKEESTEAFF
>.|TRBJ1-4|TRBD1|TRBV6-2/TRBV6-3
TGTGCCAGCAGTTTGGGTTACAGGGGGCCAGCTTCCGAGAATGAAAAACTGTTTTTT
CASSLGYRGPASENEKLFF
>.|TRBJ2-1|.|TRBV11-2
TGTGCCAGCAGCTTAGATGCGGGTCTATACAATGAGCAGTTCTTC
CASSLDAGLYNEQFF
>.|TRBJ2-2|TRBD2|TRBV29-1
TGCAGCGTTGAATCGAGGGGAGGGCCCGGGGAGCTGTTTTTT
CSVESRGGPGELFF